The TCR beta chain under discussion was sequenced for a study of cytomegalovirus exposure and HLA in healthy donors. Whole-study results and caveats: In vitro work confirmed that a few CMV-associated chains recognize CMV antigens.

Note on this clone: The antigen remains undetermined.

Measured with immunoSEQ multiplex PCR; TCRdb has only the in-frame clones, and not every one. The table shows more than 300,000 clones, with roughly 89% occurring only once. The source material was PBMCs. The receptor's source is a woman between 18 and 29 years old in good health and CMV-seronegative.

CDR3 coding DNA: TGTGCCATCAGTGATAGGAGGGAGCAGTACTTC. Protein sequence: CAISDRREQYF. The V gene is TRBV10-3, the J gene TRBJ2-7; maybe TRBD2 (5 bases). Trimming pared 3 bases from V and 7 bases from J, leaving 7 bases between. Germline CDR1 is ENHRY and CDR2 is SYGVKD. This CDR3 is 11 amino acids long.